These 8 T cell receptor beta chains originate from one sample sequenced in a study of blood T cell repertoires in COVID-19. Measured with immunoSEQ multiplex PCR; TCRdb has only the in-frame clones, and not every one. The data show tens of thousands of clones, approximately 87% seen once. Sequencing was done on a sample of peripheral blood. Receptors originate from a human donor in a cohort sampled during active COVID-19.

This clone has more than one count but fewer than ten. The J gene is TRBJ1-3, the V gene TRBV5-4, with TRBD1 matching over 12 bases. The V segment lost 3 bases and the J segment 8 bases; nucleotides outside the gene matches: 3. The CDR3 spans 14 residues. CDR1 and CDR2 from the germline V gene are SGHNT and YYREEE (reference sequence). CDR3 nucleotide sequence: TGTGCCAGCAGCTCGGGACAGGGGGCTGACACCATATATTTT. As protein: CASSSGQGADTIYF.

This chain uses TRBV28 with TRBJ1-1; no firm D call. CDR3 length: 11 amino acids. In germline, CDR1 is MDHEN, CDR2 SYDVKM. Trimming removed 11 bases at V and 10 bases at J, with 17 bases between. DNA for the CDR3: TGTGCCTCACGATTGACTGCCACAGCTTTCTTT. Translating gives CASRLTATAFF.

The chain uses TRBV2 and TRBJ2-1, with 10 bases fitting TRBD2. V shed 6 bases and J 5 bases; nucleotides not matched to a gene: 7. The germline CDR1 and CDR2 sequences are SNHLY and FYNNEI. This CDR3 has 15 amino acids. CDR3 protein: CASRAGTSVNNEQFF. The CDR3 nucleotides are TGTGCCAGCAGGGCCGGGACTAGCGTCAACAATGAGCAGTTCTTC.

This sequence joins TRBV28 and TRBJ1-6; the D is unclear. CDR3 length: 13 amino acids. Germline values: CDR1 MDHEN, CDR2 SYDVKM. Trimming left V 8 bases short and J 10 bases short, with 15 bases between. The CDR3 loop reads CASLPYRSSPLHF. As DNA, the CDR3 is TGTGCCAGCCTACCATACCGGTCCTCACCCCTCCACTTT.

V usage is TRBV7-9 and J usage is TRBJ1-1; D is perhaps TRBD1 (6 bases). CDR3 length equals 13 residues. Germline-derived CDR1 and CDR2 are SEHNR and FQNEAQ (reference sequence). Trimming pared 4 bases from V and 4 bases from J, leaving 10 bases between. In DNA form, the CDR3 reads TGTGCCAGCAGCTCTCTAGGGGGCACTGAAGCTTTCTTT. This sequence encodes CASSSLGGTEAFF. Drawing the rest from reference TRBV7-9 and TRBJ1-1, the complete variable domain is DTGVSQNPRHKITKRGQNVTFRCDPISEHNRLYWYRQTLGQGPEFLTYFQNEAQLEKSRLLSDRFSAERPKGSFSTLEIQRTEQGDSAMYLCASSSLGGTEAFFGQGTRLTVV.

The J gene is TRBJ2-1, the V gene TRBV4-1; 7 positions agree with TRBD1. The V gene's germline CDR1 is MGHRA and CDR2 YSYEKL. The CDR3 sequence is 14 residues long. The V and J ends lost 2 bases and 7 bases, in that order; junction bases with no gene match: 5. CDR3 in amino acids: CASSQPDRANEQFF. In DNA, the CDR3 is TGCGCCAGCAGCCAACCTGACAGGGCTAATGAGCAGTTCTTC.

The gene calls are TRBV6-6 and TRBJ2-2, with D possibly being TRBD2 (6 bases). With 3 bases removed from V and 9 bases from J, the gap between germline ends came to 14 bases. Germline CDR1 is MNHNY and CDR2 is SVGAGI (reference sequence). This CDR3 contains 14 residues. The CDR3 loop is CASSYTGTPRELFF. The DNA of the CDR3 is TGTGCCAGCAGTTATACCGGGACTCCGCGGGAGCTGTTTTTT.

V is TRBV7-8 and J is TRBJ2-7; 13 bases are shared with TRBD2. V dropped 5 bases and J dropped 3; count of bases not matched to a gene: 7. The CDR3 is made up of 16 amino acids. Looked up from germline, CDR1 is SGHVS and CDR2 is FQNEAQ. The CDR3 nucleotides are TGTGCCAGCAGCCTCCGGACTAGCGGGAGCGTCTACGAGCAGTACTTC. This sequence encodes CASSLRTSGSVYEQYF.